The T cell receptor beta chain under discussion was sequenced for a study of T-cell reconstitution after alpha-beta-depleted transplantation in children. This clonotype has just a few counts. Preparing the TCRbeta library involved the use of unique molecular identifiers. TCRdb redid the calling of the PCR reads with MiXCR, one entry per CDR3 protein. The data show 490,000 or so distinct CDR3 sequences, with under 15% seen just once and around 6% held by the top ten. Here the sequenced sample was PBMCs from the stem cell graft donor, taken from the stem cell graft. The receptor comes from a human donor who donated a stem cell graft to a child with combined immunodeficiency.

CDR3 region: CASSQVGIELFF. The CDR3 nucleotides are TGTGCCAGCAGCCAAGTGGGGATCGAGCTGTTTTTT. The V and J genes are TRBV4-2 and TRBJ2-2; no definite D call. V dropped 1 base and J dropped 11 bases, with 8 bases sitting between them. The CDR3 extends over 12 amino acids. Germline V gene data show CDR1 as LGHNA and CDR2 as YNFKEQ.